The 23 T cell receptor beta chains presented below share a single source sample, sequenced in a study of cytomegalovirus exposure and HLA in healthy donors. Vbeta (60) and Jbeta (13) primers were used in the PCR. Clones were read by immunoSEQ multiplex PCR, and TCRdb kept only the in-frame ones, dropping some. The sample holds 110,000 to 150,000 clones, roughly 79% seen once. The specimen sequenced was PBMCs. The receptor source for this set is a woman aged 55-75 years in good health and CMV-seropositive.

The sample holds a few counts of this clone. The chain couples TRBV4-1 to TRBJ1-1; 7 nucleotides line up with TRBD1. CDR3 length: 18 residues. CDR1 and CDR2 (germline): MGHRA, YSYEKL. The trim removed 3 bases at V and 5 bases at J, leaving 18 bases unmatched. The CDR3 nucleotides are TGCGCCAGCAGCCATGGGCTGAGGACAGGAGGCCCCTCGACTGAAGCTTTCTTT. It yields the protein CASSHGLRTGGPSTEAFF.

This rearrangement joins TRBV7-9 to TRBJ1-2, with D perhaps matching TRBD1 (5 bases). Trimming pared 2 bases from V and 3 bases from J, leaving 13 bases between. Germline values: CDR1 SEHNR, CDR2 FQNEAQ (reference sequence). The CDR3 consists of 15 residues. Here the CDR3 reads CASSLRDWGDYGYTF. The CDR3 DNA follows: TGTGCCAGCAGCTTACGGGACTGGGGGGACTATGGCTACACCTTC.

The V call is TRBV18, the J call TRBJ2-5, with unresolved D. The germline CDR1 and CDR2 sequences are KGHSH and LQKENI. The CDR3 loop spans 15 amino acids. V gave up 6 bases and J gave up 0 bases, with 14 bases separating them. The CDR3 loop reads CASSTSSADQETQYF. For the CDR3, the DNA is TGTGCCAGCTCGACCTCTTCTGCGGACCAAGAGACCCAGTACTTC.

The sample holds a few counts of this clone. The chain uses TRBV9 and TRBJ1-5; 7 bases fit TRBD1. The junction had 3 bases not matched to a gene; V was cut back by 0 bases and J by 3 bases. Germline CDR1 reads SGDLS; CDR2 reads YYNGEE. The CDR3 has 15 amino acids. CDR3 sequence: CASSVGQGDNQPQHF. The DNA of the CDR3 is TGTGCCAGCAGCGTAGGTCAGGGGGACAATCAGCCCCAGCATTTT.

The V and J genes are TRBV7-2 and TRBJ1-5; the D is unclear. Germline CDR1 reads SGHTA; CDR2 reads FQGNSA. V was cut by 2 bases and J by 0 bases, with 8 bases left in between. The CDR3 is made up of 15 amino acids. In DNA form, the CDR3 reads TGTGCCAGCAGCTTAAGCGGGTATAGCAATCAGCCCCAGCATTTT. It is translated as CASSLSGYSNQPQHF.

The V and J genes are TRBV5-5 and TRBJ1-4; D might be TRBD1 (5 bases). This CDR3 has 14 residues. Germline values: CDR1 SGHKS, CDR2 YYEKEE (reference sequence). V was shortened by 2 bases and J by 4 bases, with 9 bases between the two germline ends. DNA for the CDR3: TGTGCCAGCAGCTTCAGGGAGGGTAATGAAAAACTGTTTTTT. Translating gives CASSFREGNEKLFF.

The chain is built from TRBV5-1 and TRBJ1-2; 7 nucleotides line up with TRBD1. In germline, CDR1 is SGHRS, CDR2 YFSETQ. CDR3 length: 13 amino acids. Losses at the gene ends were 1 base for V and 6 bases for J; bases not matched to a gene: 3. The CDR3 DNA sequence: TGCGCCAGCAGCTTGAGAGGGGGCAATGGCTACACCTTC. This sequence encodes CASSLRGGNGYTF.

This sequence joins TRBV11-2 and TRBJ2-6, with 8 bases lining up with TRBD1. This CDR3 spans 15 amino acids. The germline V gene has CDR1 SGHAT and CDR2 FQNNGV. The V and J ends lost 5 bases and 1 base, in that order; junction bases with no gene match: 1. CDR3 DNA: TGTGCCAGCAGCAGACAGGGGTCTGGGGCCAACGTCCTGACTTTC. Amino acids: CASSRQGSGANVLTF.

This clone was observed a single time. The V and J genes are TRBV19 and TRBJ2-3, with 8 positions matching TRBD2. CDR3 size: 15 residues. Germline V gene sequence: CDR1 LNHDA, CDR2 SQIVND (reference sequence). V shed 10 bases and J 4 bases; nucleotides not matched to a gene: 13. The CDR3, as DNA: TGTGCCACCTTCGATCCGGGACTAGACCCAGATACGCAGTATTTT. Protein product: CATFDPGLDPDTQYF.

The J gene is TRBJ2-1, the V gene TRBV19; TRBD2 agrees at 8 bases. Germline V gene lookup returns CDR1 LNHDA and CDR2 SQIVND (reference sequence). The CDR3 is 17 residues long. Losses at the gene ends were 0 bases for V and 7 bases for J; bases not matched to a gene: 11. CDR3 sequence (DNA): TGTGCCAGTAGTATAGAGGGTGGAGCGGGAGTAAGAAATGAGCAGTTCTTC. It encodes CASSIEGGAGVRNEQFF.

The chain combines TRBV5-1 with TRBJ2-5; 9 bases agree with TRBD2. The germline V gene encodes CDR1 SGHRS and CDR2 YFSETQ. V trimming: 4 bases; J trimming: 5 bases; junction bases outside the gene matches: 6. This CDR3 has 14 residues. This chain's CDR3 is CASSLGLAGETQYF. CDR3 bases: TGCGCCAGCAGCCTGGGACTAGCTGGCGAGACCCAGTACTTC.

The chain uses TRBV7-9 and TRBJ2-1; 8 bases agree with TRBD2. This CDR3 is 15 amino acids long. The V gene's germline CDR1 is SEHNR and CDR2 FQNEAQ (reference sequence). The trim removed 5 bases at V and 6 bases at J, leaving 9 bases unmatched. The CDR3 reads CASSPPGGPINEQFF. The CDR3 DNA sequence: TGTGCCAGCAGCCCCCCGGGAGGGCCGATCAATGAGCAGTTCTTC.

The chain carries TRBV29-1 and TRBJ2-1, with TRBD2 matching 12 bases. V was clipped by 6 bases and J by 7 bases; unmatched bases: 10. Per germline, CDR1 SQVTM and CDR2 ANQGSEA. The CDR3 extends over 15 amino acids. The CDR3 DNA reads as TGCAGCGTCCCCCAGACTAGCGGGAGTTATAATGAGCAGTTCTTC. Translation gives CSVPQTSGSYNEQFF.

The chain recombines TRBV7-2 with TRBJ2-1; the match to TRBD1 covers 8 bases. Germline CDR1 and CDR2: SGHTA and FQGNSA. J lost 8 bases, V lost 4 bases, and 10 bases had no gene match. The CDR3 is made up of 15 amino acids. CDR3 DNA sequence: TGTGCCAGCAGCTCCTTTGACAGGGGCATAGATGAGCAGTTCTTC. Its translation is CASSSFDRGIDEQFF.

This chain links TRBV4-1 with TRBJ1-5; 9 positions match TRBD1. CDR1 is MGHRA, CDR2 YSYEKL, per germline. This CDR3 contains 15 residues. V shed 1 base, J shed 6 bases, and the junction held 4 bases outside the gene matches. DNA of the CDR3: TGCGCCAGCAGCCAAGTTTGGGACAGGGTTCAGCCCCAGCATTTT. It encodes CASSQVWDRVQPQHF.

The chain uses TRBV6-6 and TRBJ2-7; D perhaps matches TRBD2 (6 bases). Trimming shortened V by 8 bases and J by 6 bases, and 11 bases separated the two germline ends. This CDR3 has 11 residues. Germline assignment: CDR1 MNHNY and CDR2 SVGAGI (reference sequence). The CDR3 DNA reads TGTGCCAGCTCGGTGGAGGGCGAGCAGTACTTC. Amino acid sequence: CASSVEGEQYF.

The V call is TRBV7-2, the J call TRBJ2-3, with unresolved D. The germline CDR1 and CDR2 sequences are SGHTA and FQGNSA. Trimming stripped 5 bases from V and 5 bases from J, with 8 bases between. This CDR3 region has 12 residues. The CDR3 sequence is CASSPLLDTQYF. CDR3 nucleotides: TGTGCCAGCAGCCCCCTACTAGATACGCAGTATTTT.

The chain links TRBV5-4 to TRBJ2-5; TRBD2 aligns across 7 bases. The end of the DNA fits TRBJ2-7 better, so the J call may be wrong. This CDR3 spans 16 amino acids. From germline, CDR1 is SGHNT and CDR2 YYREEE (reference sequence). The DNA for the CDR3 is TGTGCCAGCAGTTCTGACACTAGCGATACACCCTACGAGCAGTACTTC. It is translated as CASSSDTSDTPYEQYF.

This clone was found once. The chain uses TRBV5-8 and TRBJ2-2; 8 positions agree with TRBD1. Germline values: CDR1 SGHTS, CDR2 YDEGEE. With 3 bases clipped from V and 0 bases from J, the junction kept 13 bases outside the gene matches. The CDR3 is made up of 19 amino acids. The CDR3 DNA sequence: TGTGCCAGCAGCTCACCGGGACAGGTGCTATCCGCGAACACCGGGGAGCTGTTTTTT. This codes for CASSSPGQVLSANTGELFF. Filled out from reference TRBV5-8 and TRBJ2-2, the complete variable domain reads EAGVTQSPTHLIKTRGQQATLRCSPISGHTSVYWYQQALGLGLQFLLWYDEGEERNRGNFPPRFSGRQFPNYSSELNVNALELEDSALYLCASSSPGQVLSANTGELFFGEGSRLTVL.

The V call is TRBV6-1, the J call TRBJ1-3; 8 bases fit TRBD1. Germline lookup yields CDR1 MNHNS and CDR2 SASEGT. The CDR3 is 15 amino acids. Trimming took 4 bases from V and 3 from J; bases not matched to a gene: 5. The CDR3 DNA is TGTGCCAGCAGTGGGGACAGGTTGGGTGGAAACACCATATATTTT. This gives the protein CASSGDRLGGNTIYF.

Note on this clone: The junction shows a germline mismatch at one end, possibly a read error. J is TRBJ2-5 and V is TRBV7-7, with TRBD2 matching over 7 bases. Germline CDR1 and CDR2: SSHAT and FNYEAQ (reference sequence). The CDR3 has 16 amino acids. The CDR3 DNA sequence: TGTGCTAGCAGCTTAGCGACTAGCACGCGCCAAGAGGCCCAGTACTTC. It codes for CASSLATSTRQEAQYF.

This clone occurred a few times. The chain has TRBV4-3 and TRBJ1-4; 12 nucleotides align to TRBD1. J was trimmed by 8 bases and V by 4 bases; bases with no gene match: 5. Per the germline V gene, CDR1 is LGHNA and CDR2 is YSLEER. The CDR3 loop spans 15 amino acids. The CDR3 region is CASSLYGTGGEKLFF. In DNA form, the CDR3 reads TGCGCCAGCAGCCTTTATGGGACAGGGGGCGAAAAACTGTTTTTT.

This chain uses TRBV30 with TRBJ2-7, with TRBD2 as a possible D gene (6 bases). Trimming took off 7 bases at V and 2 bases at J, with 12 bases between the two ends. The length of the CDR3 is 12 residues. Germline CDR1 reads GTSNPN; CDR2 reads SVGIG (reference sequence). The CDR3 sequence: CASRRGTYEQYF. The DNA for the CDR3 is TGTGCCTCAAGGCGGGGCACCTACGAGCAGTACTTC.